The 16 T cell receptor beta chains in this list originate from one sample, sequenced in a study of blood T cell repertoires in COVID-19. The repertoire was sequenced with immunoSEQ multiplex PCR; TCRdb's copy has only in-frame clones and lacks some. Of 200,000 to 300,000 clones detected, roughly 90% appear once; the ten largest clones hold around 0.8%. Specimen: peripheral blood. The receptors were gathered from a woman aged 30 to 39 with acute or convalescent COVID-19.

This sequence joins TRBV7-8 and TRBJ1-5; TRBD1 aligns across 7 bases. The CDR3 is made up of 16 amino acids. Germline CDR1 and CDR2: SGHVS and FQNEAQ. Losses at the gene ends were 2 bases for V and 0 bases for J; bases not matched to a gene: 4. The CDR3 here is CASSLTGQISNQPQHF. As DNA, the CDR3 is TGTGCCAGCAGCTTAACGGGACAGATTAGCAATCAGCCCCAGCATTTT.

J is TRBJ2-3 and V is TRBV10-3, with a tentative D call TRBD2 (5 bases). Germline values: CDR1 ENHRY, CDR2 SYGVKD. V lost 2 bases and J lost 4, with 13 bases in between. This CDR3 comprises 15 residues. The CDR3 loop reads CAISEEGRSSDTQYF. The CDR3 coding sequence is TGTGCCATCAGTGAGGAGGGTAGGTCTTCAGATACGCAGTATTTT.

The chain combines TRBV19 with TRBJ1-5, with D possibly TRBD1 on 5 matching bases. V dropped 7 bases and J dropped 6 bases, with 22 bases sitting between them. The CDR3 extends over 16 amino acids. Germline CDR1 is LNHDA and CDR2 is SQIVND (reference sequence). The CDR3 bases are TGTGCCAGTACCCCCGAGGCGCAGGGAATGTTTCAGCCCCAGCATTTT. Protein sequence: CASTPEAQGMFQPQHF.

This clone was seen a handful of times. This sample includes further DNA sequences coding for the same CDR3. The chain recombines TRBV19 with TRBJ1-5; 11 bases are a match to TRBD1. With 6 bases clipped from V and 7 bases from J, the junction kept 2 bases outside the gene matches. The CDR3 totals 13 residues. Looked up from germline, CDR1 is LNHDA and CDR2 is SQIVND (reference sequence). The CDR3: CASRGQGEQPQHF. The CDR3, as DNA: TGTGCCAGTAGGGGACAGGGGGAGCAGCCCCAGCATTTT.

The genes are TRBV5-4 and TRBJ2-5, with TRBD1 identical over 7 bases. The V gene end was trimmed by 0 bases and the J gene end by 4 bases; junction bases not matched to a gene: 3. Germline assignment: CDR1 SGHNT and CDR2 YYREEE (reference sequence). The CDR3 spans 14 residues. The CDR3 DNA reads TGTGCCAGCAGCTTGGGCGCAGGGGGAGAGACCCAGTACTTC. As protein: CASSLGAGGETQYF.

V is TRBV19 and J is TRBJ1-4; 12 nucleotides match TRBD1. V was clipped by 2 bases and J by 8 bases; unmatched bases: 9. The CDR3 extends over 17 amino acids. CDR1 and CDR2 (germline): LNHDA, SQIVND (reference sequence). The CDR3 DNA reads TGTGCCAGTAGTATACGTCCCGGGACAGGGGGCGGCGAAAAACTGTTTTTT. This codes for CASSIRPGTGGGEKLFF.

With respect to this clone: This sample also contains other DNA sequences that code for the same CDR3. The chain couples TRBV5-1 to TRBJ2-7; a possible D gene is TRBD2 (5 bases). Germline CDR1 reads SGHRS; CDR2 reads YFSETQ. The V and J ends lost 1 base and 2 bases respectively, with 7 bases between them. CDR3 length: 13 amino acids. The CDR3 bases are TGCGCCAGCAGCTTGACGGGAACCTACGAGCAGTACTTC. Translated, it gives CASSLTGTYEQYF.

The V call is TRBV7-8, the J call TRBJ2-7; D uncertain. V was shortened by 1 base and J by 1 base, with 8 bases between the two germline ends. Germline V gene data show CDR1 as SGHVS and CDR2 as FQNEAQ. There are 14 residues in the CDR3. CDR3 in DNA: TGTGCCAGCAGCTTAGGCTTAGATTCCTACGAGCAGTACTTC. It is translated as CASSLGLDSYEQYF.

The J gene is TRBJ1-5, the V gene TRBV18, with 8 bases aligning to TRBD1. The CDR3 loop spans 19 amino acids. The germline CDR1 and CDR2 sequences are KGHSH and LQKENI. V was clipped by 1 base and J by 0 bases; unmatched bases: 11. CDR3 loop: CASSPLTGGHNPSNQPQHF. The CDR3 DNA follows: TGTGCCAGCTCACCACTAACAGGGGGTCATAATCCTAGCAATCAGCCCCAGCATTTT.

V usage is TRBV13 and J usage is TRBJ2-2; 8 bases fit TRBD1. J gave up 6 bases and V 4 bases, and 10 bases lay outside the gene matches. The CDR3 length is 16 residues. Germline V gene sequence: CDR1 PRHDT, CDR2 FYEKMQ (reference sequence). The CDR3 is CASSSQLQGGAGELFF. The CDR3 nucleotides read TGTGCCAGCAGCTCACAATTACAGGGGGGCGCCGGGGAGCTGTTTTTT.

CDR3 sequence (DNA): TGTGCCAGCAGCGCACTAGTCCTGAACACTGAAGCTTTCTTT. Translating gives CASSALVLNTEAFF. The V call is TRBV2, the J call TRBJ1-1; no reliable D call. CDR1 and CDR2 from the germline V gene are SNHLY and FYNNEI. V dropped 6 bases and J dropped 0 bases, with 11 bases sitting between them. CDR3 length equals 14 residues.

The genes are TRBV12-5 and TRBJ2-3; D perhaps matches TRBD2 (5 bases). Germline CDR1 is LGHNT and CDR2 is FRNRAP. V was pared by 2 bases and J by 2 bases, with 20 bases between. The CDR3 sequence is 18 residues long. CDR3 loop: CASGLFGSSPRDTDTQYF. The CDR3 DNA sequence: TGTGCTAGTGGTTTGTTCGGATCGAGCCCTCGGGACACAGATACGCAGTATTTT.

V usage is TRBV21-1 and J usage is TRBJ2-1; whether TRBD2, the table's D call, matches the DNA was not checked. TRBV21-1 is labeled a pseudogene. This CDR3 is 15 amino acids long. CDR3 sequence reads: CASSKGGTSGSEQFF. CDR3 DNA sequence: TGTGCCAGCAGCAAAGGGGGGACTAGCGGGAGTGAGCAGTTCTTC.

V is TRBV19 and J is TRBJ2-3; D remains unclear. CDR1 and CDR2 (germline): LNHDA, SQIVND (reference sequence). V was pared by 3 bases and J by 4 bases, with 14 bases between. The CDR3 contains 15 residues. The DNA for the CDR3 is TGTGCCAGTAGTATGGCGGCTAGTATGGCAGATACGCAGTATTTT. Amino acids: CASSMAASMADTQYF.

This chain connects TRBV5-4 to TRBJ2-1; 9 bases fit TRBD1. This CDR3 is built from 15 residues. The ends lost 0 bases at V and 2 bases at J; junction bases unmatched: 0. Germline CDR1 and CDR2: SGHNT and YYREEE (reference sequence). This chain's CDR3 is CASSLGQGAYNEQFF. The CDR3 DNA is TGTGCCAGCAGCTTGGGACAGGGGGCCTACAATGAGCAGTTCTTC.

The chain employs TRBV24-1 and TRBJ1-2; 8 bases are shared with TRBD1. CDR3 length: 17 amino acids. With V trimmed by 4 bases and J by 3 bases, 12 bases remained unmatched. Germline V CDR1 and CDR2: KGHDR, SFDVKD. The CDR3 loop is CATSDALAGGFHYGYTF. The CDR3, as DNA: TGTGCCACCAGTGACGCGCTCGCAGGGGGCTTTCACTATGGCTACACCTTC.